This T cell receptor (beta chain) was found in a study of CD8 T cells in ankylosing spondylitis (dated by TCRdb to the late 2010s). A note on the overall study: The study set out to find disease-linked TCR variants by profiling T cell receptor beta repertoires in ankylosing spondylitis patients and healthy donors. In total, the full study cohort was made up of 110 or so healthy donors and 20 to 25 ankylosing spondylitis patients. Peripheral blood samples were taken, and synovial fluid was additionally collected from ankylosing spondylitis patients.

Clipping removes 5 bases from V and 3 bases from J, with 3 as the unmatched junction base count. Looking up the germline V gene (reference sequence) yields CDR1 DFQATT and CDR2 SNEGSKA. The CDR3 numbers 12 residues from cysteine through phenylalanine. CDR3 DNA only is kept here, 36 bases in frame from base 1. The run used an Illumina HiSeq 2500. Quantitative 5'-RACE with molecular barcodes was the method used to prepare the TCR beta libraries. As for the authors' bioinformatics: A new computational method, built on a probabilistic model of VDJ rearrangement, was used to identify disease-linked TCR variants. TCRdb cleaned the public reads at Q25 with fastp, built clones with MiXCR and kept in-frame beta chains. Entries that share a CDR3 protein sequence are merged under the most common genes and DNA. These V and J calls originate from TCRdb's pipeline instead of the authors' own analysis. In all, the sample holds about 160,000 distinct CDR3 sequences, and about a sixth of those were seen once. The ten most abundant clones make up approximately 8% of the sample.

In this sample, this clonotype turned up many times. This receptor's antigen is unknown. Base qualities are not recorded, but no much larger clone differs from it by a single base. Study-wide conclusions, independent of this receptor: The disease-linked clones showed a CD8+ phenotype and occurred at relatively low frequencies in peripheral blood. According to the report, matched synovial fluid samples from ankylosing spondylitis patients were significantly enriched for the disease-linked clones. Some motif variants had previously been reported in the synovial fluid and blood of reactive arthritis patients, which suggests shared mechanisms of disease initiation. Blood from ankylosing spondylitis patients appeared to be characterized by a TCR beta motif made up of under ten highly homologous amino acid variants.

This clonotype originated in a male donor with ankylosing spondylitis or in good health (not recorded which). The sequenced sample consisted of blood, either unsorted or a sorted T cell fraction (not recorded which). The chain is made from TRBV20-1 and TRBJ2-5; TRBD1 agrees with 7 junctional bases. The CDR3 sequence is CSASGTEETQYF. The DNA is TGCAGTGCTTCCGGGACAGAAGAGACCCAGTACTTC.